What follows are 25 T cell receptor beta chains derived from one specimen sequenced in a study of identical twins. One entry per CDR3 protein results from TCRdb running MiXCR on the 5' RACE reads. The sample lists 450,000 to 500,000 distinct CDR3 sequences, more than 13% seen once, with approximately 1% in the top ten. These same records also appear under a second study, on yellow fever vaccine responses in identical twins.

Sequencing used CD4+ T cells sorted from blood. These receptors all come from a woman under 30 in good health.

V gene TRBV19 combines with J gene TRBJ2-1; D perhaps matches TRBD1 (6 bases). Germline CDR1 is LNHDA and CDR2 is SQIVND (reference sequence). V was shortened by 4 bases and J by 7 bases, with 17 bases between the two germline ends. The CDR3 extends over 15 amino acids. The CDR3 here is CASSRTGTRGNEQFF. CDR3 nucleotides: TGTGCCAGTAGTAGGACCGGGACAAGGGGGAATGAGCAGTTCTTC.

The rearrangement links TRBV7-6 to TRBJ1-5; no definite D call. The CDR3 is 14 residues long. Trimming left V 3 bases short and J 2 bases short, with 8 bases between. Germline lookup yields CDR1 SGHVS and CDR2 FNYEAQ. The DNA for the CDR3 is TGTGCCAGCAGCTTTTCGGCAGGCAATCAGCCCCAGCATTTT. This translates into CASSFSAGNQPQHF.

This clonotype was detected only a few times. This chain uses TRBV12-3 or TRBV12-4 with TRBJ2-3; a possible D gene is TRBD2 (5 bases). V gave up 5 bases and J gave up 2 bases, with 11 bases separating them. This CDR3 region has 14 residues. The CDR3 sequence is CASSMTTYTDTQYF. In nucleotides, the CDR3 is TGTGCCAGCAGTATGACTACGTACACAGATACGCAGTATTTT.

This clonotype came up a few times. The chain is built from TRBV6-5 and TRBJ2-2, with D uncertain. Per the germline V gene, CDR1 is MNHEY and CDR2 is SVGAGI. The CDR3 is 15 amino acids. Between the trimmed V and J ends, which lost 2 bases and 1 base, there was a span of 8 bases. The CDR3, as DNA: TGTGCCAGCAGTTACGTGGCAGGGAACACCGGGGAGCTGTTTTTT. Its protein product is CASSYVAGNTGELFF.

CDR3 sequence: CASSDSIFGGSTDTQYF. The CDR3, as DNA: TGTGCCAGCAGTGACTCGATCTTCGGGGGTAGCACAGATACGCAGTATTTT. The chain links TRBV6-4 to TRBJ2-3; perhaps TRBD2 as D (6 bases). CDR3 size: 17 residues. The germline CDR1 and CDR2 sequences are MRHNA and SNTAGT. Trimming left V 0 bases short and J 0 bases short, with 13 bases between.

The chain employs TRBV11-2 and TRBJ2-1; 9 bases line up with TRBD1. CDR1 SGHAT and CDR2 FQNNGV come from the germline V gene. CDR3 length: 18 residues. J gave up 9 bases and V 7 bases, and 22 bases lay outside the gene matches. CDR3 DNA: TGTGCCAGCACCCGAGATAGAACCGGGACAGGGAGAAGGAGTGAGCAGTTCTTC. It is translated as CASTRDRTGTGRRSEQFF.

V gene TRBV18 combines with J gene TRBJ1-4; 7 nucleotides match TRBD1. J lost 0 bases, V lost 8 bases, and 9 bases had no gene match. The CDR3 has 16 amino acids. Germline V lookup: CDR1 KGHSH, CDR2 LQKENI. The CDR3 region has the DNA TGTGCCAGCCAACCAGGGGGAAGCACAACTAATGAAAAACTGTTTTTT. Amino acid sequence: CASQPGGSTTNEKLFF.

This chain uses TRBV18 with TRBJ1-1, with TRBD1 as a possible D gene (5 bases). The germline V and J ends were trimmed by 1 base and 3 bases, with 12 bases remaining between them. CDR3 length equals 15 residues. CDR1 is KGHSH and CDR2 is LQKENI in the germline V gene. CDR3 DNA: TGTGCCAGCTCACCACTGTTTCAGGGAGACACTGAAGCTTTCTTT. Translating gives CASSPLFQGDTEAFF.

Many counts were recorded for this clonotype. The rearrangement joins TRBV10-3 to TRBJ2-1; D call uncertain. The length of the CDR3 is 12 residues. Germline V gene sequence: CDR1 ENHRY, CDR2 SYGVKD. V lost 2 bases and J lost 4, with 3 bases in between. CDR3 amino acids: CAISEGYNEQFF. As DNA, the CDR3 is TGTGCCATCAGTGAGGGATACAATGAGCAGTTCTTC.

This chain uses TRBV4-3 with TRBJ2-3; 12 bases align to TRBD2. This CDR3 comprises 17 residues. V lost 1 base, J lost 0 bases, and 2 bases stayed unmatched. Germline loops: CDR1 LGHNA, CDR2 YSLEER. The CDR3 sequence is CASSQGTSGKSTDTQYF. The CDR3 bases are TGCGCCAGCAGCCAAGGGACTAGCGGGAAGAGCACAGATACGCAGTATTTT.

The chain recombines TRBV2 with TRBJ2-7; 7 bases are shared with TRBD1. The CDR3 contains 14 residues. Germline assignment: CDR1 SNHLY and CDR2 FYNNEI. Trimming at V came to 4 bases and at J to 2 bases, leaving 5 bases not matched to a gene. The CDR3 loop reads CASSVDRTPYEQYF. For the CDR3, the DNA is TGTGCCAGCAGTGTGGACAGGACCCCCTACGAGCAGTACTTC.

The chain joins TRBV3-1 to TRBJ1-2, with 10 bases aligning to TRBD1. After removal of 4 bases from V and 4 bases from J, the junction contained 6 bases not matched to a gene. Per germline, CDR1 LGHDT and CDR2 YNNKEL (reference sequence). The length of the CDR3 is 15 residues. The CDR3 bases are TGTGCCAGCAGCCCGAATGGACAGGGGGGCTATGGCTACACCTTC. As protein: CASSPNGQGGYGYTF.

The rearrangement joins TRBV29-1 to TRBJ2-6; D is ambiguous. This CDR3 contains 18 residues. The ends were cut back, 2 bases at V and 4 bases at J, with 21 bases in the middle. Per the germline V gene, CDR1 is SQVTM and CDR2 is ANQGSEA. The DNA of the CDR3 is TGCAGCGTTGAACACCCGAGGTCCGTGGGTGGAGGGGCCAACGTCCTGACTTTC. It is translated as CSVEHPRSVGGGANVLTF.

The rearrangement joins TRBV2 to TRBJ2-1; tentative D call: TRBD1 (6 bases). Trimming cost V 10 bases and J 2 bases, with 15 bases left between them. CDR1 and CDR2 (germline): SNHLY, FYNNEI. CDR3 length: 14 residues. The DNA for the CDR3 is TGTGCCATCTCCGGACAGAATGCCTACAATGAGCAGTTCTTC. This sequence encodes CAISGQNAYNEQFF. Drawing the rest from reference TRBV2 and TRBJ2-1, the complete variable domain is EPEVTQTPSHQVTQMGQEVILRCVPISNHLYFYWYRQILGQKVEFLVSFYNNEISEKSEIFDDQFSVERPDGSNFTLKIRSTKLEDSAMYFCAISGQNAYNEQFFGPGTRLTVL.

CDR3 nucleotides: TGCGCCAGCGGAGCTTTAAGCTCCTACAATGAGCAGTTCTTC. Protein sequence: CASGALSSYNEQFF. The chain combines TRBV5-1 with TRBJ2-1; D unresolved. Germline-derived CDR1 and CDR2 are SGHRS and YFSETQ. The CDR3 is made up of 14 amino acids. Trimming took off 7 bases at V and 0 bases at J, with 11 bases between the two ends.

This clonotype was seen a handful of times. The rearrangement uses TRBV11-2 and TRBJ2-3; D perhaps matches TRBD2 (7 bases). Germline assignment: CDR1 SGHAT and CDR2 FQNNGV. CDR3 length equals 16 residues. V was trimmed by 5 bases and J by 4 bases, leaving 19 bases between them. The CDR3 sequence is CASSQGRGGPSDTQYF. For the CDR3, the DNA is TGTGCCAGCAGCCAGGGGAGGGGGGGGCCATCAGATACGCAGTATTTT.

Ten or more counts support this clonotype. The rearrangement links TRBV3-1 to TRBJ2-5; D not resolved. With 0 bases removed from V and 4 bases from J, the gap between germline ends came to 0 bases. The CDR3 loop spans 11 amino acids. From germline, CDR1 is LGHDT and CDR2 YNNKEL (reference sequence). CDR3 sequence (DNA): TGTGCCAGCAGCCAAGAAGAGACCCAGTACTTC. Translated: CASSQEETQYF.

As regards this clonotype: This CDR3 fails to terminate in the conserved phenylalanine or tryptophan, so it likely reflects a read error. No DNA is shown, since the ends of the CDR3 on it are uncertain; the CDR3 is the one TCRdb lists. The chain combines TRBV30 with TRBJ2-7; TRBD1 is the table's D call, not checked against the DNA. The CDR3 extends over 9 residues, inclusive of both ends. CDR1 is GTSNPN, CDR2 SVGIG, per germline (reference sequence). CDR3 amino acids: CAWIVGRYI.

This clonotype appeared many times. The chain recombines TRBV7-2 with TRBJ2-7, with no clear D. The CDR3 spans 12 residues. The germline V and J ends were trimmed by 4 bases and 2 bases, with 6 bases remaining between them. Looked up from germline, CDR1 is SGHTA and CDR2 is FQGNSA. The CDR3 sequence: CASSSITYEQYF. The DNA for the CDR3 is TGTGCCAGCAGCTCAATAACCTACGAGCAGTACTTC.

The table lists this clonotype with a few counts. The chain combines TRBV14 with TRBJ1-2, with D hard to call. V shed 0 bases and J shed 8 bases, with 10 bases lying between them. Germline-derived CDR1 and CDR2 are SGHDN and FVKESK. CDR3 length: 13 amino acids. The CDR3 loop is CASSQEVGSGYTF. The CDR3 nucleotides read TGTGCCAGCAGCCAAGAAGTTGGGAGCGGCTACACCTTC.

This clonotype was seen at least ten times. The gene calls are TRBV20-1 and TRBJ2-1, with D perhaps TRBD1 or TRBD2 (5 bases each). Trimming stripped 0 bases from V and 6 bases from J, with 18 bases between. The CDR3 sequence is 16 residues long. Germline V lookup: CDR1 DFQATT, CDR2 SNEGSKA (reference sequence). Here the CDR3 reads CSARDLIGTAGNEQFF. The CDR3 DNA reads as TGCAGTGCTAGAGATCTAATCGGGACCGCGGGCAATGAGCAGTTCTTC.

This clonotype was observed a few times. The chain employs TRBV4-3 and TRBJ2-1; 7 bases align to TRBD2. This CDR3 has 18 amino acids. The J segment lost 3 bases and the V segment lost 4 bases, leaving 15 bases of the junction unmatched. Germline assignment: CDR1 LGHNA and CDR2 YSLEER. The CDR3 reads CASSPTVRASGLYNEQFF. CDR3 nucleotides: TGCGCCAGCAGCCCAACTGTTAGGGCTAGCGGCCTCTACAATGAGCAGTTCTTC.

This chain uses TRBV10-3 with TRBJ1-2, with TRBD1 as a possible D gene (5 bases). Trimming removed 5 bases at V and 6 bases at J, with 13 bases between. Germline V gene data show CDR1 as ENHRY and CDR2 as SYGVKD. This CDR3 spans 13 amino acids. CDR3 residues: CAISQKRGNGYTF. Written as DNA, the CDR3 is TGTGCCATCAGTCAGAAGAGGGGTAATGGCTACACCTTC.

Ten or more counts support this clonotype. The chain employs TRBV25-1 and TRBJ1-6; no reliable D call. Germline CDR1 and CDR2: MGHDK and SYGVNS. The CDR3 spans 15 residues. V was shortened by 4 bases and J by 8 bases, with 15 bases between the two germline ends. CDR3 region: CASSGPTGLHSPLHF. CDR3 nucleotide sequence: TGTGCCAGCAGTGGACCGACGGGATTACATTCACCCCTCCACTTT.

This clonotype was recorded many times. The chain is built from TRBV12-3 or TRBV12-4 and TRBJ1-1; no firm D call. V dropped 6 bases and J dropped 1 base, with 18 bases sitting between them. The CDR3 is 16 amino acids. CDR3 loop: CASSLTRGMGNTEAFF. CDR3 bases: TGTGCCAGCAGCCTAACCCGGGGTATGGGGAACACTGAAGCTTTCTTT.